This T cell receptor (beta chain) derives from a study of identical twins (dated by TCRdb to about 2016). For the wider study: TCR alpha and beta repertoires from monozygotic twins, unrelated adults of various ages and cord blood were deep-sequenced to test whether fetal clonotypes persist. To rule out contamination, the twin experiments were replicated at different times with different library preparation protocols. The investigation overall reported the following: Abundant cord blood beta clonotypes had fewer insertions, young adult naive repertoires showed a similar but weaker trend, and memory repertoires showed no such trend. Zero-insertion analyses could be partly confounded by invariant T cells such as MAIT and iNKT, though diverse VJ usage argued against such confounding for most clonotypes. Out-of-frame TCR alpha sharing in monozygotic twins was systematically underestimated by recombination models, whereas sharing between unrelated individuals was in agreement with the recombination models. The excess sharing between twins in beta out-of-frame sequences was weaker because fewer shared sequences reduced the signal-to-noise ratio. Compared with coincidental sharing between unrelated individuals, out-of-frame TCR alpha sequences shared between twins showed an excess of sequences with low generation probability. Because the same donors could not be followed over many years, conclusions were based on cross-sectional statistical analysis.

This clonotype was recorded at least ten times. No antigen is known for it. Per-base qualities were not stored, and no clone one base away is much larger. Only healthy Caucasian donors were included. Three unrelated non-twin adults were additionally sequenced: a male aged 18 to 30, a male aged 50 to 60 and a female aged 50 to 60. Miltenyi CD45RO+ enrichment and human naive T-cell isolation kits were used to isolate memory (CD45RO+) and naive T cells from PBMC. From V the trimming removes 8 bases and from J it removes 10 bases, while the gene matches leave 15 bases of the junction unaccounted for. There are 15 amino acids in the CDR3, from cysteine to phenylalanine inclusive. Kept here is only the CDR3 DNA, which spans 45 bases and is read in frame from base 1. The library was obtained by 5' RACE. The sample was run on an Illumina HiSeq 2000. A universal primer binding site was introduced by template switching, and a unique molecular identifier was present in the final cDNA, enabling accurate counting of TCR cDNA molecules. Specific primers in the conserved constant-segment region were used to synthesize first-strand cDNA for the TCR alpha and beta chains. To control for contamination, every cDNA library carried two barcodes: a SMART-Mk sample barcode plus Illumina barcodes. TruSeq adapter sequences along with Illumina sample barcodes were introduced in two successive PCR steps. TCR alpha and beta cDNA libraries were sequenced on the Illumina HiSeq platform with custom primers. As for the original processing: MiGEC was used to process raw reads and extract unique molecular identifiers, and MiXCR was used to find CDR3 positions. For each individual, recombination models were inferred using an EM algorithm with the repgenHMM and IGoR tools. Shared clonotypes were analyzed with the tcR package in R, and sharing was normalized by the product of cloneset sizes. To study raw recombination free of thymic and clonal selection effects, out-of-frame nonproductive sequences were analyzed. TCRdb cleaned the public reads at Q25 with fastp, built clones with MiXCR and kept in-frame beta chains. Rows with one shared CDR3 protein collapse into an entry with the most common genes and DNA. The V and J calls reflect TCRdb's pipeline rather than the authors' work. Counted in this sample were some 710,000 distinct CDR3 sequences; roughly 6% of them appeared once. The top ten constitute roughly 1.8% of the sample.

What was sequenced was naive T cells sorted from blood. The sample's cell subset or site label is to be understood as: cells isolated with a human naive T-cell isolation kit. The V gene is TRBV12-3 or TRBV12-4 and the J gene is TRBJ2-1; 9 central nucleotides agree with TRBD1. This receptor was obtained from a young man in good health. The CDR3 reads as follows: CASRPSGTGSGEQFF. Read as DNA, the sequence is TGTGCCAGCCGACCATCCGGGACAGGGTCAGGAGAGCAGTTCTTC.